One and the same sample provided the 17 T cell receptor beta chains below, sequenced in a study of blood T cells in healthy people across ages. A second PCR, run for about 7 to 11 cycles, used a sample-barcoded 5' primer plus a J-beta primer mix. MiXCR was run by TCRdb on the 5' RACE reads, yielding one entry per CDR3 protein. The data show approximately 800,000 distinct CDR3 sequences, with 62% seen just once and about 30% held by the top ten. The sample consisted of blood. The receptors here all came from a man under 40 in good health.

This chain connects TRBV20-1 to TRBJ2-5; TRBD2 matches at 8 bases. V dropped 8 bases and J dropped 5; count of bases not matched to a gene: 4. Germline-derived CDR1 and CDR2 are DFQATT and SNEGSKA (reference sequence). The CDR3 extends over 11 amino acids. The CDR3 protein is CSYGGRETQYF. CDR3 sequence (DNA): TGCAGTTACGGCGGGAGGGAGACCCAGTACTTC.

Concerning this clonotype: This may arise from a read error, as a much more abundant clone is one base away. In this CDR3 the conserved last residue, phenylalanine or tryptophan, is missing, so a read error is likely. This chain joins TRBV3-1 and TRBJ2-5; 7 nucleotides line up with TRBD2. V trimming: 5 bases; J trimming: 4 bases; junction bases outside the gene matches: 10. The CDR3 is 15 amino acids. The V gene's germline CDR1 is LGHDT and CDR2 YNNKEL (reference sequence). The CDR3 spells CASSTSTGGGETQYL. The CDR3, as DNA: TGTGCCAGCAGCACCTCTACGGGGGGAGGAGAGACCCAGTACCTC.

V is TRBV9 and J is TRBJ2-5; 11 bases are shared with TRBD1. Germline lookup yields CDR1 SGDLS and CDR2 YYNGEE. The V gene end was trimmed by 3 bases and the J gene end by 5 bases; junction bases not matched to a gene: 9. The CDR3 has 16 residues. This chain's CDR3 is CASSAGTGGSLETQYF. For the CDR3, the DNA is TGTGCCAGCAGCGCCGGGACAGGGGGTTCTTTGGAGACCCAGTACTTC.

The chain has TRBV3-1 and TRBJ2-7; TRBD2 might be the D (5 bases). The CDR3 covers 14 residues. The V end lost 0 bases, the J end lost 0 bases, and 6 bases lay between the germline ends. The germline gives CDR1 LGHDT, CDR2 YNNKEL (reference sequence). The CDR3 DNA is TGTGCCAGCAGCCAAGAAGACTACTCCTACGAGCAGTACTTC. Amino acid sequence: CASSQEDYSYEQYF.

The V call is TRBV4-3, the J call TRBJ2-7; D might be TRBD1 (5 bases). The CDR3 is 15 residues long. The V gene's germline CDR1 is LGHNA and CDR2 YSLEER. Trimming took off 1 base at V and 6 bases at J, with 16 bases between the two ends. The CDR3 DNA reads as TGCGCCAGCAGCCAAGCGCCCCCAGGGTCTGGCGAGCAGTACTTC. Its translation: CASSQAPPGSGEQYF.

The chain uses TRBV12-3 or TRBV12-4 and TRBJ2-1; 12 nucleotides align to TRBD2. The trim removed 5 bases at V and 7 bases at J, leaving 9 bases unmatched. The CDR3 runs to 16 residues. For the CDR3, the DNA is TGTGCCAGCAGTCCTAGCGGGGGGGCCGGAAGGAATGAGCAGTTCTTC. It encodes CASSPSGGAGRNEQFF.

The chain combines TRBV2 with TRBJ2-5, with TRBD1 as a possible D gene (6 bases). The tail of the sequence fits TRBJ2-7 better, so the J call may be wrong. This CDR3 is 14 amino acids long. Germline CDR1 and CDR2: SNHLY and FYNNEI. The DNA for the CDR3 is TGTGCCAGCTTAAGAGGGACATTACCCTACGAGCAGTACTTC. Its protein product is CASLRGTLPYEQYF.

CDR3 region: CSANDRVSYEQYF. The CDR3 DNA is TGCAGTGCCAACGACAGGGTGTCCTACGAGCAGTACTTC. The chain couples TRBV20-1 to TRBJ2-7, with 7 bases aligning to TRBD1. Unmatched junction bases numbered 6, after V lost 6 bases and J lost 1 base. The CDR3 is 13 amino acids. The V gene's germline CDR1 is DFQATT and CDR2 SNEGSKA (reference sequence).

This clonotype was recorded only once. CDR3 amino acids: CASSLASRGNEQFF. The CDR3 nucleotides read TGTGCCAGCAGCTTAGCGAGCAGGGGGAATGAGCAGTTCTTC. This chain joins TRBV7-8 and TRBJ2-1; 7 bases agree with TRBD1. Per germline, CDR1 SGHVS and CDR2 FQNEAQ. The length of the CDR3 is 14 residues. V trimming: 0 bases; J trimming: 7 bases; junction bases outside the gene matches: 3. The variable domain in full, completed from reference TRBV7-8 and TRBJ2-1, reads GAGVSQSPRYKVAKRGQDVALRCDPISGHVSLFWYQQALGQGPEFLTYFQNEAQLDKSGLPSDRFFAERPEGSVSTLKIQRTQQEDSAVYLCASSLASRGNEQFFGPGTRLTVL.

This clonotype was counted only a few times. V usage is TRBV4-2 and J usage is TRBJ2-1, with D possibly being TRBD1 (5 bases). There are 15 residues in the CDR3. Trimming shortened V by 6 bases and J by 3 bases, and 15 bases separated the two germline ends. The germline V gene encodes CDR1 LGHNA and CDR2 YNFKEQ. CDR3 bases: TGTGCCAGCAGGGTAGACCTCCAGGGCTACAATGAGCAGTTCTTC. It specifies CASRVDLQGYNEQFF.

For the CDR3, the DNA is TGTGCCAGCAGTTTATCGATCCGGGCCGCGGCCAAAAACATTCAGTACTTC. It encodes CASSLSIRAAAKNIQYF. The V and J genes are TRBV27 and TRBJ2-4; D gene unclear. Trimming left V 0 bases short and J 1 base short, with 13 bases between. The length of the CDR3 is 17 residues. Germline V gene lookup returns CDR1 MNHEY and CDR2 SMNVEV (reference sequence).

The sample holds one count of this clonotype. The chain links TRBV7-8 to TRBJ2-2; D tentatively reads TRBD1 or TRBD2 (5 bases each). The CDR3 runs to 14 residues. The V end lost 5 bases, the J end lost 6 bases, and 13 bases lay between the germline ends. Germline CDR1 SGHVS, CDR2 FQNEAQ. CDR3 in amino acids: CASSGDGNAGELFF. DNA for the CDR3: TGTGCCAGCAGCGGGGACGGTAACGCCGGGGAGCTGTTTTTT.

The CDR3, as DNA: TGTGCCAGCAGCCAAGAATCAGGGAACAATCAGCCCCAGCATTTT. Its translation: CASSQESGNNQPQHF. The chain carries TRBV4-2 and TRBJ1-5; D possibly corresponds to TRBD1 (5 bases). Germline V gives CDR1 LGHNA, CDR2 YNFKEQ. The CDR3 contains 15 residues. V lost 0 bases, J lost 3 bases, and 9 bases lay in between.

The chain couples TRBV29-1 to TRBJ2-1, with a tentative D call TRBD2 (7 bases). The CDR3 contains 15 residues. The germline gives CDR1 SQVTM, CDR2 ANQGSEA. Trimming took 5 bases from V and 2 from J, leaving 16 bases between them. The CDR3 DNA reads as TGCAGCGTTACCGGTCGAGGGGGGGCCTACAATGAGCAGTTCTTC. This translates into CSVTGRGGAYNEQFF.

The V call is TRBV5-1, the J call TRBJ2-4; 10 bases align to TRBD1. The J call is doubtful: the DNA matches TRBJ2-7 better. The germline V gene encodes CDR1 SGHRS and CDR2 YFSETQ. The CDR3 is 17 amino acids. CDR3 amino acids: CASSRGDTGQGAYEQYF. The CDR3 DNA is TGCGCCAGCAGCCGTGGGGATACCGGACAGGGGGCCTACGAGCAGTACTTC.

V gene TRBV6-2 or TRBV6-3 combines with J gene TRBJ2-1, with a weak D call TRBD1 (6 bases). Trimming took 0 bases from V and 11 from J, leaving 14 bases between them. The CDR3 runs to 14 residues. Germline V lookup: CDR1 MNHEY, CDR2 SVGEGT. The DNA for the CDR3 is TGTGCCAGCAGTTACTCGGGGACACCGATCCAGCAGTTCTTC. It translates to CASSYSGTPIQQFF.

V gene TRBV14 combines with J gene TRBJ2-6; no reliable D call. V dropped 0 bases and J dropped 0 bases, with 9 bases sitting between them. The CDR3 length is 17 residues. CDR1 and CDR2 from the germline V gene are SGHDN and FVKESK. The DNA of the CDR3 is TGTGCCAGCAGCCAAGAAACTCGAGCCTCTGGGGCCAACGTCCTGACTTTC. Its protein is CASSQETRASGANVLTF.